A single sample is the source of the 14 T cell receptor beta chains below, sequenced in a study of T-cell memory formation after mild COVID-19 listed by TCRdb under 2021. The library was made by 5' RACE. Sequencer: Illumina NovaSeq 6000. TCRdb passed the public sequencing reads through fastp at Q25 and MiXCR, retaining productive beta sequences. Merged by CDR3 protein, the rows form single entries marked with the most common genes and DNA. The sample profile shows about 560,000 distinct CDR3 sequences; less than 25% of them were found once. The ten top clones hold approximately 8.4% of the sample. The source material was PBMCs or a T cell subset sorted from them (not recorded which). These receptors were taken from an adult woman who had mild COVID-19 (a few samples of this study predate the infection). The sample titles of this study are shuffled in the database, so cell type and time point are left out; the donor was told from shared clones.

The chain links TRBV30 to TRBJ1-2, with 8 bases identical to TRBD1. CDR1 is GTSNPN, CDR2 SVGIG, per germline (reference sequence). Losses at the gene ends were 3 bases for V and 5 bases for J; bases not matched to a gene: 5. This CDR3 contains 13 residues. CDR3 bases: TGTGCCTGGAGACAACAGGGGGAGTATGGCTACACCTTC. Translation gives CAWRQQGEYGYTF. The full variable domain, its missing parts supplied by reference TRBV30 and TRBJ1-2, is SQTIHQWPATLVQPVGSPLSLECTVEGTSNPNLYWYRQAAGRGLQLLFYSVGIGQISSEVPQNLSASRPQDRQFILSSKKLLLSDSGFYLCAWRQQGEYGYTFGSGTRLTVV.

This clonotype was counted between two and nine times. The CDR3 DNA reads TGTGCCAGCAGACCGACAGGAACCACTGAAGCTTTCTTT. Translated: CASRPTGTTEAFF. This rearrangement joins TRBV7-9 to TRBJ1-1, with D perhaps matching TRBD1 (6 bases). The CDR3 contains 13 residues. Germline assignment: CDR1 SEHNR and CDR2 FQNEAQ (reference sequence). Trimming removed 6 bases at V and 4 bases at J, with 12 bases between.

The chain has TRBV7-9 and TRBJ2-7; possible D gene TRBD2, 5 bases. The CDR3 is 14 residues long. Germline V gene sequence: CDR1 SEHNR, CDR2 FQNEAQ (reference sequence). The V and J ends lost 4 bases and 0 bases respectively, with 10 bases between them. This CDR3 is CASSSNRDSYEQYF. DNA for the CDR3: TGTGCCAGCAGCTCAAACCGGGACTCCTACGAGCAGTACTTC.

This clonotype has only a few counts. The CDR3 loop is CASSYSGGGPYEQYF. Here the CDR3 DNA reads TGTGCCAGCAGTTACTCGGGCGGGGGCCCCTACGAGCAGTACTTC. J is TRBJ2-7 and V is TRBV6-5; possible D gene TRBD2, 7 bases. Germline V lookup: CDR1 MNHEY, CDR2 SVGAGI. The germline V and J ends were trimmed by 0 bases and 2 bases, with 11 bases remaining between them. This CDR3 comprises 15 residues.

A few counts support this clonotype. CDR3 DNA: TGTGCCAGCCGCGGAACCTACAATGAGCAGTTCTTC. It encodes CASRGTYNEQFF. V usage is TRBV6-2 or TRBV6-3 and J usage is TRBJ2-1; D gene ambiguous. Looked up from germline, CDR1 is MNHEY and CDR2 is SVGEGT. Trimming left V 8 bases short and J 2 bases short, with 7 bases between. CDR3 length: 12 amino acids.

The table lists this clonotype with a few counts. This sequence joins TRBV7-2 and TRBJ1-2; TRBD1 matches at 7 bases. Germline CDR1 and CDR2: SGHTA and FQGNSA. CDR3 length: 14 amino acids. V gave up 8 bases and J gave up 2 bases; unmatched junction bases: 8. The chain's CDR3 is CASRSGQENYGYTF. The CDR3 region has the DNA TGTGCCAGCCGTTCCGGACAGGAAAACTATGGCTACACCTTC.

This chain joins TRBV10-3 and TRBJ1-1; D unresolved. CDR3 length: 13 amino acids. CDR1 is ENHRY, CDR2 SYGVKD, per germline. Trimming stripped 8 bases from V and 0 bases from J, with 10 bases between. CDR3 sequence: CAIRRDLNTEAFF. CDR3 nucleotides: TGTGCCATCCGGCGCGACTTGAACACTGAAGCTTTCTTT.

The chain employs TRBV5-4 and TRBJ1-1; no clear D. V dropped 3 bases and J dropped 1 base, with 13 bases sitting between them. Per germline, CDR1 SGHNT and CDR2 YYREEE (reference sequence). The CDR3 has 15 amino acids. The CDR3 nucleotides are TGTGCCAGCAGCTCCCCAAGGGCGAGGAACACTGAAGCTTTCTTT. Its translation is CASSSPRARNTEAFF. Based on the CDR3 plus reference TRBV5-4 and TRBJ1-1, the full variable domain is ETGVTQSPTHLIKTRGQQVTLRCSSQSGHNTVSWYQQALGQGPQFIFQYYREEENGRGNFPPRFSGLQFPNYSSELNVNALELDDSALYLCASSSPRARNTEAFFGQGTRLTVV.

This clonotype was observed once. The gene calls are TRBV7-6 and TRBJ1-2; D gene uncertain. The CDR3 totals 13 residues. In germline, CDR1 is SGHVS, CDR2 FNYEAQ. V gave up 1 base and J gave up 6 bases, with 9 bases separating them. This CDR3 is CASSLVEMNGYTF. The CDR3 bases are TGTGCCAGCAGCTTAGTGGAAATGAATGGCTACACCTTC. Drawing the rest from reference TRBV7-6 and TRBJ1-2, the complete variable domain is GAGVSQSPRYKVTKRGQDVALRCDPISGHVSLYWYRQALGQGPEFLTYFNYEAQQDKSGLPNDRFSAERPEGSISTLTIQRTEQRDSAMYRCASSLVEMNGYTFGSGTRLTVV.

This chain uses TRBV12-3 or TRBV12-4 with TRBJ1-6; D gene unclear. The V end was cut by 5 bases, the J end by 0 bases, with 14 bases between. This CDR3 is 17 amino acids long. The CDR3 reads CASSLSLGFSYNSPLHF. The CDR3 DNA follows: TGTGCCAGCAGTCTATCCCTGGGATTCTCCTATAATTCACCCCTCCACTTT.

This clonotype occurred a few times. The CDR3 loop is CSVRRGGETQYF. CDR3 in DNA: TGCAGCGTACGCAGGGGAGGCGAGACCCAGTACTTC. J is TRBJ2-5 and V is TRBV29-1; D may be TRBD1 or TRBD2 (6 bases each). V was pared by 6 bases and J by 5 bases, with 13 bases between. This CDR3 has 12 amino acids. Germline V gives CDR1 SQVTM, CDR2 ANQGSEA.

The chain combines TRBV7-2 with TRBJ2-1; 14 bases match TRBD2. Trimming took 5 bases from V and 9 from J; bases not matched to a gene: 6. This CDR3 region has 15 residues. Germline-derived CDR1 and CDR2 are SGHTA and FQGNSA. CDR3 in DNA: TGTGCCAGCAGCCCGGGACTAGCGGGGGAGGGTGAGCAGTTCTTC. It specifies CASSPGLAGEGEQFF.

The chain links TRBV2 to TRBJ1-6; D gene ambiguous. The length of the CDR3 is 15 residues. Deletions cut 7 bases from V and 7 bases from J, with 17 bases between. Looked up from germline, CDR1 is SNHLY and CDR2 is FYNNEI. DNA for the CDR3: TGTGCCAGCATGGTCGAGGCCCCGGGAAATTCACCCCTCCACTTT. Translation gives CASMVEAPGNSPLHF.

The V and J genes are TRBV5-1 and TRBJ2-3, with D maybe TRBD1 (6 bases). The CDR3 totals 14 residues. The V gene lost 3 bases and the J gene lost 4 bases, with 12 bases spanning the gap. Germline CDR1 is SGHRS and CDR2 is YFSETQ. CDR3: CASSSGVRADTQYF. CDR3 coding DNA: TGCGCCAGCAGCTCAGGGGTTCGGGCAGATACGCAGTATTTT.